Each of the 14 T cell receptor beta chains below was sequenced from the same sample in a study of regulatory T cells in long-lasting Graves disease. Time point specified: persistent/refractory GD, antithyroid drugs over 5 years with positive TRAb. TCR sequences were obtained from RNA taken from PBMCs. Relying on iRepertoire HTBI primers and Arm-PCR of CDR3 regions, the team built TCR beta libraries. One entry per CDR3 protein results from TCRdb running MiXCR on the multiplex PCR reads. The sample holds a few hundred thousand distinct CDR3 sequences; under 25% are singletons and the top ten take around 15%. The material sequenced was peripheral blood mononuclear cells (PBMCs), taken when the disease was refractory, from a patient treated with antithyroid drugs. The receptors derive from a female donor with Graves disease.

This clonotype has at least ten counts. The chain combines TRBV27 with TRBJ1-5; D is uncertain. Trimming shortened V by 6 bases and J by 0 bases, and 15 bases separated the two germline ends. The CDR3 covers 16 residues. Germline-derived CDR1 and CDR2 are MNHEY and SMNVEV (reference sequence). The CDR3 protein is CASSPIPTYSNQPQHF. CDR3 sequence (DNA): TGTGCCAGCAGCCCAATTCCCACTTATAGCAATCAGCCCCAGCATTTT.

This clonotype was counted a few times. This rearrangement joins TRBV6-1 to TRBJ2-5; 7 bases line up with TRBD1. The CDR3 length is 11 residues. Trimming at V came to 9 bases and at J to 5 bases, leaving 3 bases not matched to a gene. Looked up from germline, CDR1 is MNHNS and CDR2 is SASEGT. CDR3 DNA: TGTGCCAGTTTCAGGGGGGAGACCCAGTACTTC. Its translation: CASFRGETQYF.

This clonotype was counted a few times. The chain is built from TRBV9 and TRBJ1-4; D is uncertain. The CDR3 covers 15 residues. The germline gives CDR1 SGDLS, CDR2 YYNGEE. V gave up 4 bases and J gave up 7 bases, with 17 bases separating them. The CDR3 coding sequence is TGTGCCAGCAGCCCCCGACAACGACGGTCTGAAAAACTGTTTTTT. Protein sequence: CASSPRQRRSEKLFF. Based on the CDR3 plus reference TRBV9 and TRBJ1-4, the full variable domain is DSGVTQTPKHLITATGQRVTLRCSPRSGDLSVYWYQQSLDQGLQFLIQYYNGEERAKGNILERFSAQQFPDLHSELNLSSLELGDSALYFCASSPRQRRSEKLFFGSGTQLSVL.

The CDR3 is CATSDATSGSYEQYF. DNA of the CDR3: TGTGCCACCAGTGACGCGACTAGCGGGAGCTACGAGCAGTACTTC. The genes are TRBV24-1 and TRBJ2-7, with 12 bases lining up with TRBD2. V was clipped by 4 bases and J by 3 bases; unmatched bases: 3. There are 15 residues in the CDR3. Germline-derived CDR1 and CDR2 are KGHDR and SFDVKD.

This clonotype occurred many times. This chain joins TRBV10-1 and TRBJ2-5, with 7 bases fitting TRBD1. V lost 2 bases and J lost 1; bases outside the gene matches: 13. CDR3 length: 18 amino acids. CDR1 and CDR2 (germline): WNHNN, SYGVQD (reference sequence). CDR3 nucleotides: TGCGCCAGCAGTGAGCGAAGCAATATGGGACAGCGCCAAGAGACCCAGTACTTC. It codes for CASSERSNMGQRQETQYF.

Here the CDR3 reads CSASTSGRTKFF. The CDR3 coding sequence is TGCAGTGCTAGTACTAGCGGGAGGACGAAGTTCTTC. The rearrangement uses TRBV20-1 and TRBJ2-1, with TRBD2 identical over 12 bases. V lost 3 bases and J lost 14; bases outside the gene matches: 5. CDR1 DFQATT and CDR2 SNEGSKA come from the germline V gene (reference sequence). The CDR3 spans 12 residues.

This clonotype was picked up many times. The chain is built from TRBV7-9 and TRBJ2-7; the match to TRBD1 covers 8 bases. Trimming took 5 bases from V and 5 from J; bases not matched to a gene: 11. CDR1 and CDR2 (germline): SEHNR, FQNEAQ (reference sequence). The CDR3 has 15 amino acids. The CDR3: CASSARTGIGDEQYF. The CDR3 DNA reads TGTGCCAGCAGCGCCAGGACAGGGATTGGGGACGAGCAGTACTTC.

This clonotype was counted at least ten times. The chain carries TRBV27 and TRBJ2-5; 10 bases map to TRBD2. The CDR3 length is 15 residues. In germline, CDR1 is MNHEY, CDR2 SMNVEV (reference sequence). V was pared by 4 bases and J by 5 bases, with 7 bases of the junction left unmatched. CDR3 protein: CASSSLAGGLETQYF. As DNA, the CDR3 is TGTGCCAGCAGTTCCTTAGCGGGAGGATTGGAGACCCAGTACTTC.

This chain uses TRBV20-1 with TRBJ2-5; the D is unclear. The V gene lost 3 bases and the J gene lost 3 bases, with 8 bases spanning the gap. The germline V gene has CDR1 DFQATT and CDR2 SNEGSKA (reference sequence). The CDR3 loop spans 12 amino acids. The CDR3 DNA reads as TGCAGTGCTAGTCGGGCCGAAGAGACCCAGTACTTC. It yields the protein CSASRAEETQYF.

The chain's CDR3 is CASSIGGFQPQYF. The CDR3 DNA reads as TGTGCCAGCAGCATTGGGGGGTTTCAGCCCCAGTATTTT. The gene calls are TRBV7-2 and TRBJ1-5, with D possibly being TRBD2 (6 bases). The J call may be mistaken, given a closer DNA end match to TRBJ2-3. This CDR3 spans 13 amino acids. CDR1 SGHTA and CDR2 FQGNSA come from the germline V gene.

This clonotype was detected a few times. CDR3 sequence: CASRPAGLNEQYF. CDR3 DNA: TGCGCCAGCAGACCAGCGGGATTGAATGAGCAGTACTTC. J is TRBJ2-7 and V is TRBV5-1, with 7 bases matching TRBD2. Looked up from germline, CDR1 is SGHRS and CDR2 is YFSETQ. This CDR3 is built from 13 residues. J lost 7 bases, V lost 5 bases, and 9 bases had no gene match.

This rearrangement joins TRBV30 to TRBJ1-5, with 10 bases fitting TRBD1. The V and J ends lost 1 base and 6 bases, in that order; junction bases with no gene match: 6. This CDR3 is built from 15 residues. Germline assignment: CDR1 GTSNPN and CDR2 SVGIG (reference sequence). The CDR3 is CAWSGGQGVVQPQHF. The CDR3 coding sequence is TGTGCCTGGAGTGGAGGACAGGGGGTCGTTCAGCCCCAGCATTTT.

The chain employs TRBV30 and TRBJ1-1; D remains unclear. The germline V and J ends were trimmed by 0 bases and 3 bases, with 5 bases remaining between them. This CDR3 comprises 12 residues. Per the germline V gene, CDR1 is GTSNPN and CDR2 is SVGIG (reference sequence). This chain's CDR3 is CAWSVLYTEAFF. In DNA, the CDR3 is TGTGCCTGGAGTGTTCTTTACACTGAAGCTTTCTTT.

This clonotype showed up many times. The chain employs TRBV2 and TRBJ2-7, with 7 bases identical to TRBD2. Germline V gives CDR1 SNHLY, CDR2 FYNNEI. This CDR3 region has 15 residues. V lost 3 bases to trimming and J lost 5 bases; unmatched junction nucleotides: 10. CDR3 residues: CASSETSSRSHEQYF. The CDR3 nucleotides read TGTGCCAGCAGTGAGACTAGCTCTCGTTCACACGAGCAGTACTTC.